Listed below are T cell receptor beta chains from one sample, sequenced in a study of early T cells in non-severe SARS-CoV-2 infection. TCRdb re-analysed the 5' RACE reads in MiXCR, keeping a single row per CDR3 protein. This sample carries 100,000 to 150,000 distinct CDR3 sequences, under 15% of them seen once, and the ten largest clones take 20% to 25%. Sequencing was done on a sample of whole blood. All receptors derive from an adult who was a healthcare worker with PCR-confirmed SARS-CoV-2 infection or an uninfected control (not recorded which). CDR3s include the opening cysteine and the closing phenylalanine or tryptophan. Rows may omit the clone size; those that give it use once, few, many or a size class.

>few|14|TRBV15|TRBJ1-4
CATALGNTNEKLFF
>many|16|TRBV7-9|TRBJ1-2
CASSLGPGIGSYGYTF
>few|13|TRBV12-3/TRBV12-4|TRBJ1-2
CASSSGADYGYTF
>few|13|TRBV20-1|TRBJ1-4
CSASAGVGEKLFF
>-|16|TRBV6-6|TRBJ1-4
CASSYSRDGTNEKLFF
>-|16|TRBV7-8|TRBJ1-6
CASSRAAGTYNSPLHF
>-|14|TRBV4-1|TRBJ2-5
CASSHPDRRETQYF
>-|12|TRBV29-1|TRBJ2-7
CSVLVDVYEQYF
>few|15|TRBV20-1|TRBJ1-6
CSATGGSSYNSPLHF
>few|17|TRBV7-6|TRBJ2-2
CASSPLGGSANTGELFF
>-|14|TRBV10-3|TRBJ2-3
CAISRERRTDTQYF
>-|13|TRBV18|TRBJ2-5
CASSPSVRETQYF
>once|15|TRBV27|TRBJ1-2
CASSLSATGIYGYTF
>-|15|TRBV4-2|TRBJ1-3
CASSQELISGNTIYF
>few|16|TRBV20-1|TRBJ2-2
CSARGYAAGNTGELFF
>-|13|TRBV5-1|TRBJ2-7
CASSLGTGYEQYF
>many|13|TRBV20-1|TRBJ2-7
CSARGWARYEQYF
>few|16|TRBV12-3/TRBV12-4|TRBJ2-1
CASSYAGTSGLNEQFF
>-|8|TRBV30|TRBJ2-1
CAWNEQFF